The 22 T cell receptor beta chains reported below all come from one sample, sequenced in a study of shared clonotypes between healthy human individuals. Terminally differentiated effector memory CD45RA+ cells were excluded from the naive CD8 cells, which were CD45RO-negative and positively selected for CCR7. Some clones are missing from TCRdb's copy, which holds only in-frame ones; the method was immunoSEQ multiplex PCR. Of 2 million or so clones listed, over 85% are singletons. Sequencing was performed on naive CD8+ T cells sorted from blood. The origin of the receptors is a man aged 18 to 30 in good health.

The genes are TRBV2 and TRBJ1-5, with TRBD1 identical over 10 bases. The CDR3 runs to 18 residues. In germline, CDR1 is SNHLY, CDR2 FYNNEI. After removal of 3 bases from V and 0 bases from J, the junction contained 8 bases not matched to a gene. This CDR3 reads CASSDGTGDVYSNQPQHF. The CDR3 coding sequence is TGTGCCAGCAGTGATGGGACAGGGGACGTATATAGCAATCAGCCCCAGCATTTT.

J is TRBJ1-6 and V is TRBV27, with D possibly being TRBD1 (6 bases). In germline, CDR1 is MNHEY, CDR2 SMNVEV (reference sequence). The CDR3 is 16 amino acids. V lost 5 bases and J lost 5, with 16 bases in between. The CDR3 DNA follows: TGTGCCAGCAGTCCAATCGCCGGGACAAATAATTCACCCCTCCACTTT. Its protein is CASSPIAGTNNSPLHF.

The chain uses TRBV30 and TRBJ2-5; D gene ambiguous. This CDR3 is 12 amino acids long. Germline lookup yields CDR1 GTSNPN and CDR2 SVGIG (reference sequence). The ends were cut back, 4 bases at V and 7 bases at J, with 13 bases in the middle. The CDR3 reads CAWTNEDGTQYF. The CDR3 bases are TGTGCCTGGACTAACGAGGATGGGACCCAGTACTTC.

The chain has TRBV18 and TRBJ1-4, with no clear D. The germline CDR1 and CDR2 sequences are KGHSH and LQKENI. V was pared by 3 bases and J by 6 bases, with 17 bases between. The CDR3 consists of 16 residues. Written as DNA, the CDR3 is TGTGCCAGCTCACCCGCTTTTGGTGATGCGGATGAAAAACTGTTTTTT. Its translation is CASSPAFGDADEKLFF.

A word on this clone: A junction end diverges from the germline sequence, so it may reflect a read error. This chain connects TRBV30 to TRBJ2-1, with D tentatively TRBD1 (6 bases). The CDR3 is 12 amino acids. Germline assignment: CDR1 GTSNPN and CDR2 SVGIG (reference sequence). The CDR3 spells CACSHLGAVTIF. The CDR3 nucleotides are TGTGCCTGTTCTCACTTGGGGGCAGTAACTATCTTC.

This clone appeared a few times. The chain couples TRBV5-1 to TRBJ1-5; no definite D call. Germline CDR1 SGHRS, CDR2 YFSETQ. Deletions cut 0 bases from V and 7 bases from J, with 8 bases between. The length of the CDR3 is 13 residues. The CDR3 loop is CASSLAIGQPQHF. For the CDR3, the DNA is TGCGCCAGCAGCTTGGCGATCGGACAGCCCCAGCATTTT.

The rearrangement uses TRBV4-1 and TRBJ1-2; a possible D gene is TRBD1 (6 bases). The germline gives CDR1 MGHRA, CDR2 YSYEKL. There are 15 residues in the CDR3. Deletions cut 1 base from V and 6 bases from J, with 15 bases between. CDR3 coding DNA: TGCGCCAGCAGCCAAGCCCTTCCAGGGGATCATGGCTACACCTTC. It codes for CASSQALPGDHGYTF.

The J gene is TRBJ2-1, the V gene TRBV10-1; TRBD2 matches 13 bases. The CDR3 is made up of 16 amino acids. After removal of 4 bases from V and 9 bases from J, the junction contained 9 bases not matched to a gene. CDR1 WNHNN and CDR2 SYGVQD come from the germline V gene (reference sequence). CDR3 DNA: TGCGCCAGCAGTGGTTCTAGACTAGCGGGAGGAAGTGAGCAGTTCTTC. Encoded protein: CASSGSRLAGGSEQFF.

The chain recombines TRBV6-6 with TRBJ1-2; 8 bases match TRBD1. V trimming: 2 bases; J trimming: 7 bases; junction bases outside the gene matches: 6. Germline V CDR1 and CDR2: MNHNY, SVGAGI (reference sequence). The CDR3 length is 14 residues. The CDR3 spells CASSYPQGASGYTF. The DNA of the CDR3 is TGTGCCAGCAGTTACCCTCAGGGGGCATCTGGCTACACCTTC.

This sequence joins TRBV6-6 and TRBJ2-2, with no clear D. Germline V gives CDR1 MNHNY, CDR2 SVGAGI (reference sequence). This CDR3 has 13 residues. Trimming removed 5 bases from V and 2 bases from J, with 6 bases in between. The CDR3 coding sequence is TGTGCCAGCAGTGATCCCAACACCGGGGAGCTGTTTTTT. As protein: CASSDPNTGELFF.

In regard to this clone: The same CDR3 can be traced to other DNA sequences in this sample. The rearrangement uses TRBV30 and TRBJ2-1, with TRBD2 identical over 9 bases. Trimming took 0 bases from V and 4 from J; bases not matched to a gene: 1. This CDR3 region has 14 residues. CDR1 is GTSNPN, CDR2 SVGIG, per germline (reference sequence). In DNA form, the CDR3 reads TGTGCCTGGAGTGTCCTAGCGGGGTACAATGAGCAGTTCTTC. This codes for CAWSVLAGYNEQFF.

This clone has a count of ten or more. This CDR3 is CAWSLSNSPLHF. DNA for the CDR3: TGTGCCTGGAGCTTGAGTAATTCACCCCTCCACTTT. V and J are TRBV30 and TRBJ1-6; unclear D gene. CDR3 length: 12 amino acids. V lost 3 bases and J 6 bases, leaving 6 bases between the germline ends. CDR1 is GTSNPN and CDR2 is SVGIG in the germline V gene (reference sequence).

The chain couples TRBV5-4 to TRBJ2-7; 9 bases map to TRBD2. Germline-derived CDR1 and CDR2 are SGHNT and YYREEE (reference sequence). Trimming at V came to 4 bases and at J to 6 bases, leaving 5 bases not matched to a gene. This CDR3 spans 13 amino acids. The CDR3 loop reads CASSPGLASEQYF. Here the CDR3 DNA reads TGTGCCAGCAGCCCGGGACTAGCTAGCGAGCAGTACTTC.

The chain carries TRBV4-3 and TRBJ2-5, with TRBD2 identical over 12 bases. Losses at the gene ends were 3 bases for V and 1 base for J; bases not matched to a gene: 12. This CDR3 region has 19 residues. The germline CDR1 and CDR2 sequences are LGHNA and YSLEER. In nucleotides, the CDR3 is TGCGCCAGCAGCCAGACCCGAGGACTAGCGGGAACCATCCAAGAGACCCAGTACTTC. The encoded protein is CASSQTRGLAGTIQETQYF.

Turning to this clone: The same CDR3 arises from other DNA sequences in this sample as well. The chain has TRBV5-1 and TRBJ2-7, with TRBD1 matching over 9 bases. J lost 2 bases, V lost 4 bases, and 4 bases had no gene match. The germline V gene has CDR1 SGHRS and CDR2 YFSETQ. This CDR3 has 14 residues. In DNA, the CDR3 is TGCGCCAGCAGCCTGGGGACAGGGACCTACGAGCAGTACTTC. As protein: CASSLGTGTYEQYF.

V usage is TRBV5-6 and J usage is TRBJ2-7, with D unclear. The CDR3 runs to 14 residues. Germline loops: CDR1 SGHDT, CDR2 YYEEEE. Trimming removed 2 bases at V and 2 bases at J, with 11 bases between. The CDR3 loop reads CASSLGLDPYEQYF. The CDR3, as DNA: TGTGCCAGCAGCTTAGGCCTAGATCCCTACGAGCAGTACTTC.

This chain uses TRBV20-1 with TRBJ2-1; D is unclear. This CDR3 comprises 11 residues. The germline CDR1 and CDR2 sequences are DFQATT and SNEGSKA (reference sequence). The germline V and J ends were trimmed by 6 bases and 4 bases, with 7 bases remaining between them. Here the CDR3 reads CSAPQYNEQFF. The CDR3, as DNA: TGCAGTGCCCCTCAGTACAATGAGCAGTTCTTC.

The CDR3 sequence: CASSKGQGECGEAFF. The CDR3, as DNA: TGTGCCAGCAGCAAAGGACAGGGTGAATGCGGTGAAGCTTTCTTT. The chain has TRBV21-1 and TRBJ1-1; no DNA check was done on the table's D call, TRBD1. TRBV21-1 represents a pseudogene. The CDR3 extends over 15 amino acids.

The CDR3, as DNA: TGTGCCAGCAGCCCCGGGACAGGGATTGGGTACGAGCAGTACTTC. Its protein is CASSPGTGIGYEQYF. The gene calls are TRBV7-2 and TRBJ2-7; 9 nucleotides line up with TRBD1. V shed 5 bases and J 4 bases; nucleotides not matched to a gene: 9. Germline V gene data show CDR1 as SGHTA and CDR2 as FQGNSA. The CDR3 sequence is 15 residues long.

This chain joins TRBV5-6 and TRBJ1-2; 7 bases map to TRBD1. The CDR3 consists of 14 residues. V gave up 4 bases and J gave up 8 bases; unmatched junction bases: 11. CDR1 and CDR2 from the germline V gene are SGHDT and YYEEEE. The CDR3 is CASSAMTGLSGYTF. CDR3 sequence (DNA): TGTGCCAGCAGCGCAATGACAGGGTTAAGCGGCTACACCTTC.

This rearrangement joins TRBV4-1 to TRBJ2-7; 10 bases align to TRBD1. Unmatched junction bases numbered 6, after V lost 1 base and J lost 3 bases. The CDR3 totals 16 residues. The germline CDR1 and CDR2 sequences are MGHRA and YSYEKL. The CDR3 region is CASSQATGTGVYEQYF. The CDR3 region has the DNA TGCGCCAGCAGCCAAGCCACCGGGACAGGGGTCTACGAGCAGTACTTC.

This chain links TRBV30 with TRBJ1-1; possible D gene TRBD1, 5 bases. Trimming stripped 2 bases from V and 0 bases from J, with 13 bases between. The CDR3 runs to 15 residues. The germline gives CDR1 GTSNPN, CDR2 SVGIG (reference sequence). As DNA, the CDR3 is TGTGCCTGGAGTACTACGGGACTTCTGAACACTGAAGCTTTCTTT. This translates into CAWSTTGLLNTEAFF.